Listed below are T cell receptor beta chains from one sample, sequenced in a study of cytomegalovirus exposure and HLA in healthy donors. The data were produced by immunoSEQ multiplex PCR, yet TCRdb's version contains in-frame clones alone and is incomplete. The profile shows some 160,000 clones, 73% of them singletons. Sequenced sample: PBMCs. The receptors were gathered from a woman aged 18-29 years in good health and CMV-seropositive. Both conserved end residues are part of each CDR3. The D gene is left open where the match is weak. Expanded clones are given a class, and other clones once, few, many or no size at all.

D	V	size	J	DNA	CDR3
-	TRBV15	-	TRBJ2-1	TGTGCCACCAGCCCCGGGGGTACGGGCAATGAGCAGTTCTTC	CATSPGGTGNEQFF
TRBD2	TRBV9	few	TRBJ2-5	TGTGCCAGCAGCGCCCCGCATAGCGGGGGGCCCCAAGAGACCCAGTACTTC	CASSAPHSGGPQETQYF
TRBD2	TRBV11-3	-	TRBJ2-2	TGTGCCAGCAGCTTGGGACTAGCGGGGGGGAAAAACACCGGGGAGCTGTTTTTT	CASSLGLAGGKNTGELFF
-	TRBV5-1	-	TRBJ2-7	TGCGCCAGCAGCTCAGCCCCGGGAAACTTATACGAGCAGTACTTC	CASSSAPGNLYEQYF
-	TRBV6-6	-	TRBJ2-2	TGTGCCAGCAGCCCCAGGGGAGACACCGGGGAGCTGTTTTTT	CASSPRGDTGELFF
-	TRBV16	-	TRBJ1-4	TGTGCCAGCAGCCAATATAACAGTCCTGAAAAACTGTTTTTT	CASSQYNSPEKLFF
TRBD1	TRBV7-2	-	TRBJ2-7	TGTGCCAGCAGCCCCGACAGGGGTTCCTACGAGCAGTACTTC	CASSPDRGSYEQYF
-	TRBV5-1	-	TRBJ1-3	TGCGCCAGCAGCGACCAGGGCTCTGGAAACACCATATATTTT	CASSDQGSGNTIYF
-	TRBV10-3	-	TRBJ1-1	TGTGCCGTCAAATTAGGACAAGAAGCTTTCTTT	CAVKLGQEAFF
TRBD1	TRBV6-5	-	TRBJ1-2	TGTGCCAGCAGTTACTCCGGGACAGCGGGTGACTATGGCTACACCTTC	CASSYSGTAGDYGYTF
TRBD1	TRBV15	-	TRBJ2-7	TGTGCCACCAGCCCTCAAGAGGGGGCAAACCCCTACGAGCAGTACTTC	CATSPQEGANPYEQYF
-	TRBV30	-	TRBJ2-3	TGTGCCTGGAGTCCCGTCGGGGTAAGCACAGATACGCAGTATTTT	CAWSPVGVSTDTQYF
-	TRBV4-3	-	TRBJ2-1	TGCGCCAGCAGCCAAGCCAACAACAATGAGCAGTTCTTC	CASSQANNNEQFF
TRBD1	TRBV7-2	-	TRBJ1-6	TGTGCCAGCAGGACCGGGACAGCGTCCTATAATTCACCCCTCCACTTT	CASRTGTASYNSPLHF
TRBD1	TRBV6-1	-	TRBJ2-7	TGTGCCAGCAGTGAAGAGGGGGCTCTTACCTACGAGCAGTACTTC	CASSEEGALTYEQYF
TRBD2	TRBV4-1	-	TRBJ2-7	TGCGCCAGCAGCCCGACTAGCGGGGTCACCTACGAGCAGTACTTC	CASSPTSGVTYEQYF
-	TRBV10-3	-	TRBJ1-2	TGTGCCATCGGGGAGATCCGCCCCCCTATAAACTATGGCTACACCTTC	CAIGEIRPPINYGYTF
-	TRBV27	-	TRBJ1-2	TGTGCCAGCAGACAGGGACCCTCCCGTGGCTATGGCTACACCTTC	CASRQGPSRGYGYTF
TRBD1	TRBV11-3	-	TRBJ1-5	TGTGCCAGCGGGGGACAGACCTTCAATCAGCCCCAGCATTTT	CASGGQTFNQPQHF
TRBD1	TRBV5-1	few	TRBJ2-2	TGCGCCAGCAGCTTGCAGGGACAGGGGTTTTCCGGGGAGCTGTTTTTT	CASSLQGQGFSGELFF
TRBD1	TRBV7-8	-	TRBJ2-5	TGTGCCAGCAGCCCGACAGGGTCCCTCACCGGCCAAGAGACCCAGTACTTC	CASSPTGSLTGQETQYF
-	TRBV7-2	-	TRBJ2-7	TGTGCCAGCAGCTTAGGCGGTGGCTCCTACGAGCAGTACTTC	CASSLGGGSYEQYF
-	TRBV6-9	few	TRBJ2-1	TGTGCCAGCAGGCCCCCCCGGACTAACAATGAGCAGTTCTTC	CASRPPRTNNEQFF
TRBD2	TRBV10-3	few	TRBJ2-5	TGTGCCATCAGTGCCGGACTAGCGGGGGGAGAGACCCAGTACTTC	CAISAGLAGGETQYF
TRBD1	TRBV2	-	TRBJ2-3	TGTGCCAGCAGGGGGACAGGGGAAAATACGCAGTATTTT	CASRGTGENTQYF
-	TRBV19	-	TRBJ2-3	TGTGCCAGTAGTGAACTATCCACAGATACGCAGTATTTT	CASSELSTDTQYF
TRBD1	TRBV6-1	once	TRBJ2-3	TGTGCCAGCAGTGACATGACAGGGGCCACAGATACGCAGTATTTT	CASSDMTGATDTQYF
-	TRBV9	-	TRBJ2-2	TGTGCCAGCAGCGTAGACTATATCAACACCGGGGAGCTGTTTTTT	CASSVDYINTGELFF
-	TRBV5-1	-	TRBJ1-1	TGCGCCAGCAGCGGCGGACAGATGAACACTGAAGCTTTCTTT	CASSGGQMNTEAFF
TRBD1	TRBV6-6	-	TRBJ1-5	TGTGCCAGCAGGAACATTCCGGGACAGGGTTTTCAGCCCCAGCATTTT	CASRNIPGQGFQPQHF
-	TRBV14	-	TRBJ2-1	TGTGCCAGCAGCCCGCCGACTGGAAGCTCCTACAATGAGCAGTTCTTC	CASSPPTGSSYNEQFF
TRBD2	TRBV25-1	-	TRBJ2-5	TGTGCCAGCAGTGGCCGAACTAGCGGGGAGTACCAAGAGACCCAGTACTTC	CASSGRTSGEYQETQYF
-	TRBV27	-	TRBJ2-3	TGTGCCAGCAGTTTATTACAGGGTGGGTTGACAGATACGCAGTATTTT	CASSLLQGGLTDTQYF
-	TRBV6-1	few	TRBJ2-7	TGTGCCAGCAGTGTTTATCTAGTCTCGACTGCTTCAAGCGAGCAGTACTTC	CASSVYLVSTASSEQYF
-	TRBV5-1	few	TRBJ1-5	TGCGCCAGCAGCTTGTGGCCCGCCAGGAGCAATCAGCCCCAGCATTTT	CASSLWPARSNQPQHF
TRBD2	TRBV27	-	TRBJ2-4	TGTGCCAGCAGTTTAGTCCAGCGGGGGGGCCTGGACATTCAGTACTTC	CASSLVQRGGLDIQYF
-	TRBV4-3	-	TRBJ1-2	TGCGCCAGCAGCCAAGACTCTAACTATGGCTACACCTTC	CASSQDSNYGYTF
-	TRBV7-8	-	TRBJ2-5	TGTGCCAGCAGCTTAATTCGGCTCGGGGAGACCCAGTACTTC	CASSLIRLGETQYF